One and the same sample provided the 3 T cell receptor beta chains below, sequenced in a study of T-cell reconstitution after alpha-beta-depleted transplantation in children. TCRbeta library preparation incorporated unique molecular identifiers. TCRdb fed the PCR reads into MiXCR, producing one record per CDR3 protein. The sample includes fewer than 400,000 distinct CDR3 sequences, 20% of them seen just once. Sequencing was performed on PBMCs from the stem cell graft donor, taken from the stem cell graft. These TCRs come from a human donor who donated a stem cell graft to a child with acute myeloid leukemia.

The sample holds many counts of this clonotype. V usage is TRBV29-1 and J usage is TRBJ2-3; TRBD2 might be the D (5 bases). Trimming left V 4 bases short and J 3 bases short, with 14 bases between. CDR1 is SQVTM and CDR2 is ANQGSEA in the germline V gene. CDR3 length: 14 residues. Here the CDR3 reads CSVVGLGETDTQYF. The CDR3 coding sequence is TGCAGCGTTGTAGGGCTCGGGGAGACAGATACGCAGTATTTT.

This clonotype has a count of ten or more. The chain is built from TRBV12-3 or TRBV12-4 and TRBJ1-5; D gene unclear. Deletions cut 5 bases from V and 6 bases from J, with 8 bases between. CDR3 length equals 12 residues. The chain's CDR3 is CASSTGRQPQHF. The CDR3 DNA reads TGTGCCAGCAGTACGGGCCGTCAGCCCCAGCATTTT.

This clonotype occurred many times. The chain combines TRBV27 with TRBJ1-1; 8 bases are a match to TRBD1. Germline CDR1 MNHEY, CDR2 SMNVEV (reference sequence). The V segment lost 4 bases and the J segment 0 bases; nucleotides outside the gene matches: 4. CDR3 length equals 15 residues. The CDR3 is CASSSPTGVNTEAFF. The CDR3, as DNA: TGTGCCAGCAGTTCCCCGACAGGGGTGAACACTGAAGCTTTCTTT.